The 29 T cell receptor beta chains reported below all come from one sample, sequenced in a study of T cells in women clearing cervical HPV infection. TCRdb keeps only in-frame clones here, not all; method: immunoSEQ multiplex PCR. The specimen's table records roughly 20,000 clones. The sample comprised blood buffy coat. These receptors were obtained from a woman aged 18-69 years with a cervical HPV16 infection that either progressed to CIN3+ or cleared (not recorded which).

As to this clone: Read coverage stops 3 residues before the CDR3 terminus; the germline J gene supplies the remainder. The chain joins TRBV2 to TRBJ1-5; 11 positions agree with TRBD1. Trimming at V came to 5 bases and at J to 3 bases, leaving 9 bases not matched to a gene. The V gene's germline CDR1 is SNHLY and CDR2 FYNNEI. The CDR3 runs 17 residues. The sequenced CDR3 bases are TGTGCCAGCAGTCAGGACAGGGGGCCCCCGATCAATCAGCCC. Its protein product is CASSQDRGPPINQP. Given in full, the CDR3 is CASSQDRGPPINQPQHF.

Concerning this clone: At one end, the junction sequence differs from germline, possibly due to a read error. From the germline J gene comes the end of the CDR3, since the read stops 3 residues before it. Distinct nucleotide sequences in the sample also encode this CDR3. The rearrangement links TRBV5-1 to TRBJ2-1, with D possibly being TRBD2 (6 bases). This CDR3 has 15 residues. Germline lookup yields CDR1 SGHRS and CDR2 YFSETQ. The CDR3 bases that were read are TGCGCCAGTAGCTTCGACGGGGGCTCCTACAATGAG. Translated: CASSFDGGSYNE. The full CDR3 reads CASSFDGGSYNEQFF.

Partial CDR3 DNA: TGCAGTGCTAGAGATCTCGAGACTAGCGGGAGAAAGTTGAATGAG. Its translation is CSARDLETSGRKLNE. The full CDR3 is CSARDLETSGRKLNEQFF. The J gene is TRBJ2-1, the V gene TRBV20-1; 12 nucleotides line up with TRBD2. The read ends 3 residues shy of where the CDR3 ends; the end is completed using the germline J gene. The CDR3 consists of 18 residues. The V segment lost 0 bases and the J segment 7 bases; nucleotides outside the gene matches: 13. CDR1 is DFQATT and CDR2 is SNEGSKA in the germline V gene (reference sequence).

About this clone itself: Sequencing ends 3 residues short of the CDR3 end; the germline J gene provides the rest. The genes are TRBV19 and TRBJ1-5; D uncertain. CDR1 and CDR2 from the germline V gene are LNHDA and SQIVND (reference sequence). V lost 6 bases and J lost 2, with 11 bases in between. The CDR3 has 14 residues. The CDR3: CASRTGWGNQPQHF. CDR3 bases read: TGTGCCAGTAGAACCGGGTGGGGCAATCAGCCC.

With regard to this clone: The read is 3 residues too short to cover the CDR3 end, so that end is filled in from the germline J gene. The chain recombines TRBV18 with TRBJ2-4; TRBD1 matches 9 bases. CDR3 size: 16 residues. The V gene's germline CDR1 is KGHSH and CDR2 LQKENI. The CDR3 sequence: CASSPPYDRGNQPQYF. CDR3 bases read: TGTGCCAGCTCACCACCGTATGACAGGGGGAACCAGCCT.

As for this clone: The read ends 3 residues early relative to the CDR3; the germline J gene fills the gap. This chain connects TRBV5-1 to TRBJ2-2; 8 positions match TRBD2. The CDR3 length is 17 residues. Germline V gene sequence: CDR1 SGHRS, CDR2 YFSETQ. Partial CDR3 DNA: TGCGCCAGCAGCTTGGTAGCGGGGTCTCCTGGGGCCAACGTG. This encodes CASSLVAGSPGANV. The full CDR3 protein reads CASSLVAGSPGANVLFF.

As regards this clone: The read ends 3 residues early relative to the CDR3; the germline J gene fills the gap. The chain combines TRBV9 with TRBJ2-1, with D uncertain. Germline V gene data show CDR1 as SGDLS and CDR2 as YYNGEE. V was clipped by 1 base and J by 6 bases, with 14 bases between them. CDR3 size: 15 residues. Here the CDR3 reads CASSVSPTPSNEQFF. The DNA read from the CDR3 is TGTGCCAGCAGCGTATCCCCTACGCCTTCCAATGAG.

The CDR3 bases that were read are TGCGCCAGCAGCTTGGCCCCCGGACAGGGATCCTACGAG. Encoded protein: CASSLAPGQGSYE. The complete CDR3 protein is CASSLAPGQGSYEQYF. This chain uses TRBV5-1 with TRBJ2-7, with TRBD1 identical over 8 bases. The read ends 3 residues shy of where the CDR3 ends; the end is completed using the germline J gene. The CDR3 has 16 amino acids. The junction had 6 bases not matched to a gene; V was cut back by 0 bases and J by 1 base. Germline CDR1 and CDR2: SGHRS and YFSETQ.

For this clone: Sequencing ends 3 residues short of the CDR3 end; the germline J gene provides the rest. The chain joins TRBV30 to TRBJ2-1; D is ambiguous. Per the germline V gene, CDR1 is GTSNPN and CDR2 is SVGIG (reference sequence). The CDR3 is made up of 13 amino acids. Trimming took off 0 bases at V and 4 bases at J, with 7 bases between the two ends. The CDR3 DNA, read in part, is TGTGCCTGGAGTGTAGGGCAGTACAATGAG. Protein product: CAWSVGQYNE. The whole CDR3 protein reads CAWSVGQYNEQFF.

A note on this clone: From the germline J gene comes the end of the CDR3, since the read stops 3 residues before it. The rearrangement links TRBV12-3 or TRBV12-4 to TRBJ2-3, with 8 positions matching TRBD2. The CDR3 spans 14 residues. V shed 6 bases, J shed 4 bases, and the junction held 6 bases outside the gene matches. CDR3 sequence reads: CASRKRGIADTQYF. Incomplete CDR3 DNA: TGTGCCAGCAGAAAGCGGGGGATAGCAGATACG.

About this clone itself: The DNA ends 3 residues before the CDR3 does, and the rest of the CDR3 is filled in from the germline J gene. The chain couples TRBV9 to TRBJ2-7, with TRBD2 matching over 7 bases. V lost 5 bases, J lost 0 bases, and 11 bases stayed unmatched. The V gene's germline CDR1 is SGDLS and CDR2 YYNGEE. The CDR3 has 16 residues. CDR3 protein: CASSRTPTSVSYEQYF. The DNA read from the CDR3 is TGTGCCAGCAGTAGAACCCCCACTAGCGTCTCCTACGAG. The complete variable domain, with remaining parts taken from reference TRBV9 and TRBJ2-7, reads DSGVTQTPKHLITATGQRVTLRCSPRSGDLSVYWYQQSLDQGLQFLIQYYNGEERAKGNILERFSAQQFPDLHSELNLSSLELGDSALYFCASSRTPTSVSYEQYFGPGTRLTVT.

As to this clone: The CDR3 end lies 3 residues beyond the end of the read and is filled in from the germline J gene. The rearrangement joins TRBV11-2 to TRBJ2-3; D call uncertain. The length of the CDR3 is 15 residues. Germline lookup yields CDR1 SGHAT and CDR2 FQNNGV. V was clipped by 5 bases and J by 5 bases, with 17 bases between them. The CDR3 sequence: CASSLPQRYRDTQYF. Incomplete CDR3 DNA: TGTGCCAGCAGCCTCCCCCAGCGTTACCGAGATACG.

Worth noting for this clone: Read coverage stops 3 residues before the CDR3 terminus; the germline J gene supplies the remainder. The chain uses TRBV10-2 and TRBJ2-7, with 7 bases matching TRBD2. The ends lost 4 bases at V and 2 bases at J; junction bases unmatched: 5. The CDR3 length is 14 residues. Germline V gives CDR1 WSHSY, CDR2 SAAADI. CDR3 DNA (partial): TGCGCCAGCAGTGTTACGGCGGGGGCCTACGAG. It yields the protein CASSVTAGAYE. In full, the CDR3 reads CASSVTAGAYEQYF.

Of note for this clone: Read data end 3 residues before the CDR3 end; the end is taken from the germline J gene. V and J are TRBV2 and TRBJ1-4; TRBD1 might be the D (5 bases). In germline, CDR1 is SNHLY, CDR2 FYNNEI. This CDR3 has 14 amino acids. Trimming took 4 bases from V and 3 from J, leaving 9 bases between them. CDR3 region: CASSVGAPNEKLFF. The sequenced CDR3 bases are TGTGCCAGCAGTGTTGGGGCACCTAATGAAAAA.

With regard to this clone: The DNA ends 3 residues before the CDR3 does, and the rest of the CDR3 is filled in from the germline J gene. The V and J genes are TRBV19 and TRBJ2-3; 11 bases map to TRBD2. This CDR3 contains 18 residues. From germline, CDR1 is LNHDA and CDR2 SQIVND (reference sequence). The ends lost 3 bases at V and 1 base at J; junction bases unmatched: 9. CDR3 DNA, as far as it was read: TGTGCCAGTAGTATCGCCGGGACTAGCGGTCACGGCACAGATACG. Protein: CASSIAGTSGHGTDT. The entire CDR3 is CASSIAGTSGHGTDTQYF.

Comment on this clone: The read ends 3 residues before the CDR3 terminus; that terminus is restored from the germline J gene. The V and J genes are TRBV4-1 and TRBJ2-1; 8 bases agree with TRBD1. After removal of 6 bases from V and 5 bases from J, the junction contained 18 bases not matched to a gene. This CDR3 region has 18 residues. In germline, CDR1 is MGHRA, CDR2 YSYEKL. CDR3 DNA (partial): TGCGCCAGCAGTTTAAGGCCTAACGACAGGGGAACCCACAATGAG. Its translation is CASSLRPNDRGTHNE. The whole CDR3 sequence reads CASSLRPNDRGTHNEQFF.

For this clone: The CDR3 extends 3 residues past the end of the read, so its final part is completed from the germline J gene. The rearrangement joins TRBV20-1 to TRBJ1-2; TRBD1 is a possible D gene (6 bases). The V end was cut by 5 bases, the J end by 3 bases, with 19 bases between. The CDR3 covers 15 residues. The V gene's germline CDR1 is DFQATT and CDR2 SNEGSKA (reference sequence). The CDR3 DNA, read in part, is TGCAGTGCTGCTCCCGCAGCGGGGGCGGACTATGGC. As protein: CSAAPAAGADYG. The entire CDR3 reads CSAAPAAGADYGYTF.

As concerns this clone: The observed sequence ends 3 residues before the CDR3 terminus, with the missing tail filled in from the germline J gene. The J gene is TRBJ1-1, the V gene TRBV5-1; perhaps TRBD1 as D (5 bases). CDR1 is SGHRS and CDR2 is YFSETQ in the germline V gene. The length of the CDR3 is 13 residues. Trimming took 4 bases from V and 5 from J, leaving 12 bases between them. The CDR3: CASSRGERTEAFF. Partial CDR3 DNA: TGCGCCAGCAGCCGGGGGGAGCGGACTGAA. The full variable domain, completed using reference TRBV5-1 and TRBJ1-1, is KAGVTQTPRYLIKTRGQQVTLSCSPISGHRSVSWYQQTPGQGLQFLFEYFSETQRNKGNFPGRFSGRQFSNSRSEMNVSTLELGDSALYLCASSRGERTEAFFGQGTRLTVV.

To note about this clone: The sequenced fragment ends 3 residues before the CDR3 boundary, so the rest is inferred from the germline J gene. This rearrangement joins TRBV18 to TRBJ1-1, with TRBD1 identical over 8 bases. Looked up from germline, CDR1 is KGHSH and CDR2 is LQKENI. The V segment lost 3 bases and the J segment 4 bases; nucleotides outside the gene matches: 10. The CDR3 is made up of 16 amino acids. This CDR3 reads CASSPRQGRSGTEAFF. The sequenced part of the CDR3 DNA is TGTGCCAGCTCACCTCGACAGGGGCGGTCGGGCACTGAA.

CDR3 region: CASSQGYSNQPQHF. The covered CDR3 bases are TGCGCCAGCAGTCAGGGGTATAGCAATCAGCCC. The chain combines TRBV10-2 with TRBJ1-5; possibly TRBD1 for D (6 bases). The read finishes 3 residues shy of the CDR3 end, and the germline J gene is used to complete it. The germline V and J ends were trimmed by 5 bases and 0 bases, with 8 bases remaining between them. Germline values: CDR1 WSHSY, CDR2 SAAADI. This CDR3 region has 14 residues.

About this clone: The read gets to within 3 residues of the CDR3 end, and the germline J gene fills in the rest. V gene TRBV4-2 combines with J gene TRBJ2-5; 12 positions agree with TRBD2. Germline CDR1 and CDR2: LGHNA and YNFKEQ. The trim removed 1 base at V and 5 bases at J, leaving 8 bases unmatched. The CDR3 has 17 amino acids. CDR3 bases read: TGTGCCAGCAGCCAAGGTCCAACTAGCGGGGGGCTGGAGACC. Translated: CASSQGPTSGGLET. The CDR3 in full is CASSQGPTSGGLETQYF.

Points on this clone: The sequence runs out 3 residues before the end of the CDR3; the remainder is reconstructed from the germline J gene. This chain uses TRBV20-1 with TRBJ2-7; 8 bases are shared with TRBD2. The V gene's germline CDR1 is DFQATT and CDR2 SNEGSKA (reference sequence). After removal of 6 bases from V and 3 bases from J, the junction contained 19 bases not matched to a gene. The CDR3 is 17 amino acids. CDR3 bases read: TGCAGTGCAACTGGACTAGCCCACGGGTTACTCCGCTACGAG. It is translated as CSATGLAHGLLRYE. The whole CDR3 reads CSATGLAHGLLRYEQYF.

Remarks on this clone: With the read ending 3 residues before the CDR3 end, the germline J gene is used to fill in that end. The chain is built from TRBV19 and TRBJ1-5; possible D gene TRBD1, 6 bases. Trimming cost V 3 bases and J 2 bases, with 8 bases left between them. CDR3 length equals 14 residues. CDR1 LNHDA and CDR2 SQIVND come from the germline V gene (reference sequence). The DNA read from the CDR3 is TGTGCCAGTAGTATTGCAGGGGGCAATCAGCCC. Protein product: CASSIAGGNQP. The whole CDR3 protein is CASSIAGGNQPQHF.

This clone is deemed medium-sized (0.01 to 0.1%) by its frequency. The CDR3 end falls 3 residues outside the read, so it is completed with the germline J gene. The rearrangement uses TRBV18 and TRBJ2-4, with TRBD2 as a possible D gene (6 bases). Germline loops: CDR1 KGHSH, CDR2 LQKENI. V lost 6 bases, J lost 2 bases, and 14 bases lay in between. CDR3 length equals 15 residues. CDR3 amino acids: CASSRTGTPKNIQYF. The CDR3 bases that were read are TGTGCCAGCTCCCGCACCGGGACTCCCAAAAACATT.

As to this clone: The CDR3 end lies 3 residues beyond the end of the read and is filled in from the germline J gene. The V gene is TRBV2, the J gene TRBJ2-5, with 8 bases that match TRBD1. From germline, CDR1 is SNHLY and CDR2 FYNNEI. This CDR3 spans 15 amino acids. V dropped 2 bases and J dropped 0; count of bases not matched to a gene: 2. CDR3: CASSETGGDQETQYF. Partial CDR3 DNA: TGTGCCAGCAGTGAAACAGGGGGAGACCAAGAGACC.

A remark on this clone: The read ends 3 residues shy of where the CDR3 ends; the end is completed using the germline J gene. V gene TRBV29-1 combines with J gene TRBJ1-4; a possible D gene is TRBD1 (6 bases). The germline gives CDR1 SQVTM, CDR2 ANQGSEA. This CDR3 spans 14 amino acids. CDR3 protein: CSATGLSGANVLFF. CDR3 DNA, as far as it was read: TGCAGCGCCACAGGGCTCTCTGGGGCCAACGTA.

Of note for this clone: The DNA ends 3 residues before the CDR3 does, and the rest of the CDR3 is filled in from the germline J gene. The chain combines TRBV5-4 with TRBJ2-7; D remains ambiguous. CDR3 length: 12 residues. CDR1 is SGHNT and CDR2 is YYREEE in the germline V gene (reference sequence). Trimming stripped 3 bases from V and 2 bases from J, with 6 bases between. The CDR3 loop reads CASSSVPYEQYF. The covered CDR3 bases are TGTGCCAGCAGCTCCGTCCCCTACGAG.

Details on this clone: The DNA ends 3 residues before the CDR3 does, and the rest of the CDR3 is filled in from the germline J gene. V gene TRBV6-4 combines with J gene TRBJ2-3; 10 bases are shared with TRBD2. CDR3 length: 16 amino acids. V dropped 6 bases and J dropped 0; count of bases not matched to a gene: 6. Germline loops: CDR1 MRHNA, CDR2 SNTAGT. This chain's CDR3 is CASSALAGESTDTQYF. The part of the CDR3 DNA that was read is TGTGCCAGCAGCGCTCTAGCGGGGGAGAGCACAGATACG.

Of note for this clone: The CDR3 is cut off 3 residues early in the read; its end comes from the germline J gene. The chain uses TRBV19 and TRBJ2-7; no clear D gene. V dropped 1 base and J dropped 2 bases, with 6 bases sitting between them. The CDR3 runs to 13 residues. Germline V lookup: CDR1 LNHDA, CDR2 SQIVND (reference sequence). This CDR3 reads CASSIAQTYEQYF. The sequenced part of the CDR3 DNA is TGTGCCAGTAGTATAGCACAGACCTACGAG. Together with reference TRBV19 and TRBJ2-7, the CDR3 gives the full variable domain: DGGITQSPKYLFRKEGQNVTLSCEQNLNHDAMYWYRQDPGQGLRLIYYSQIVNDFQKGDIAEGYSVSREKKESFPLTVTSAQKNPTAFYLCASSIAQTYEQYFGPGTRLTVT.